This TCR beta chain is from a study of cytomegalovirus exposure and HLA in healthy donors (dated by TCRdb to 2016 to 2017). Background for the entire study: In an earlier analysis of approximately 500 of the donors, less than 350 Gb of sequence data and 90 million to 120 million unique TCR beta sequences from about 179 million T cells were reported. Across approximately 420 genotyped donors of the cohort, an average of roughly 200,000 unique TCR beta nucleotide sequences per donor were sequenced, and 15% to 20% of those sequences were non-productive. A later analysis re-examined previously published TCR beta repertoires from about 670 donors and added high-resolution HLA genotyping to investigate patterns of TCR occurrence. Of the roughly 400 genotyped donors, about 80% fell in the genetic ancestry cluster associated with self-reported Caucasian donors. In addition to the first cohort of roughly 700 subjects, a separate validation cohort of approximately 120 different subjects was used. HLA typing covered class I and class II loci at four-digit resolution. In the later analysis, no new phenotypic data were used to find candidate immune exposures; instead, reliance was placed on TCR beta sequences and their occurrence across donors. Approximately 330 gigabases of sequencing data and about 92 million unique TCR sequences made up an early release that covered fewer than 650 HLA-typed donors. To predict cytomegalovirus infection status, the study combined high-throughput TCR immunosequencing, statistical association of individual TCRs with disease status, and machine learning. An earlier analysis of roughly 580 of the donors used high-throughput TCR beta sequencing to judge whether each TCR beta V gene segment behaved as functional or pseudogenic. All discovery cohort repertoires had been generated using a single sequencing platform. The study used immunosequencing to profile the T cell repertoires of 600 to 850 subjects and linked those repertoires to cytomegalovirus serostatus. The aim of the study was to test whether cataloging public T cell receptors could identify signatures of past pathogen exposure. Donor age, sex, ethnicity and CMV serostatus were compiled together with the repertoire data. Because of strong linkage in the cohort, five DR-DQ haplotypes were treated as single units for association and clustering. Typing coverage differed by locus: A, B, C, DRB1 and DQB1 were typed in roughly 620-630 donors, DQA1 in about 500, DPA1 in some 600, and DPB1 in 472. Genome-wide SNP genotypes for about three fifths of the roughly 700 donors were used in a later genetic analysis, which treated that subset as a discovery cohort. On the study overall, not on this receptor specifically: The classifier was reported to diagnose cytomegalovirus status with high specificity and sensitivity in both the original cohort and the validation cohort. Because HLA typing was missing for some donors at each locus, association tests included only the typed subset. A few of the identified cytomegalovirus-associated TCR beta chains were confirmed in vitro to be specific for cytomegalovirus antigens. In this cohort, only TCR beta chains were sequenced, and detectable features were limited by the absence of alpha or paired-chain data. Several of the top co-occurrence clusters appeared to be linked to parvovirus B19, influenza, CMV and Epstein-Barr virus, according to a later analysis. Because counts were too low, fewer than 20 rarely observed V segments, including chromosome 9 orphons, were excluded from the earlier analysis of fewer than 650 of the donors. In a later analysis, HLA-associated TCR beta chains were found to be more clonally expanded and to have lower generation probabilities than equally common non-associated chains. Broadly in line with IMGT annotations, most TCR beta V segments showed up in productive rearrangements about 90% or about 30% of the time in an earlier analysis of approximately 600 of the donors. Most TCR sequences were seen in very few donors, while some public TCRs were found in many individuals. In a later genetic analysis, fewer N-insertions in productive TCRs were reported among donors in an Asian-associated ancestry cluster than the roughly 700-donor mean. In a later analysis, most CMV-associated TCR beta chains were found to appear HLA-restricted, with HLA associations seemingly driven largely by CMV exposure. The authors suggested that the approach could potentially be generalized to other disease states and immunological phenotypes. A total of fewer than 200 TCR beta chains were listed by the study as associated with cytomegalovirus. Sequencing depth was assumed to be roughly uniform across donors in the presence/absence analyses, though that assumption may not hold. A further reported finding was that TCR beta sequences accurately predicted the HLA-A and HLA-B alleles for most subjects in the first cohort. When HLA alleles, especially DR and DQ, strongly co-occurred, attributing TCR associations to individual alleles was difficult. According to a later analysis, TCR association rates differed among HLA loci, with DRB1 alleles showing the most associated TCRs and HLA-C alleles showing the fewest. Some IMGT-functional V segments, including TRBV6-2 and TRBV6-3, could not be told apart with the 87-base-pair reads, so those segments were excluded. The sequencing pipeline was judged likely to have produced a cluster of highly shared sequence variants as a technical artifact. In a later analysis, around 17,000 TCR beta sequences were associated with specific HLA alleles at a false discovery rate of 0.05. The only immune exposure information available for the cohort was CMV serostatus. In a later genetic analysis, a missense DCLRE1C variant was associated with V-gene and J-gene trimming of TCR beta chains, and the association was replicated in an independent cohort. Correlated functional status among segregating V segments might be attributable to linkage disequilibrium, but an unknown experimental factor could not be ruled out.

In total, roughly 670 healthy bone marrow donors made up the cohort. At the time of sampling, every cohort member was nominally healthy, though immune exposures that went unrecorded were likely present. The donor tested CMV seropositive and was one of the 289 seropositive cohort members. A peripheral blood sample was provided by each donor, and peripheral blood mononuclear cells were used for TCR beta sequencing. The Qiagen DNeasy Blood Extraction Kit was used to extract genomic DNA from the blood cell samples. The CDR1 and CDR2 encoded by the germline V gene are MNHEY and SVGAGI. V gives up 5 bases and J gives up 6 bases, and the segment between their germline ends measures 11 bases. From the cysteine through the phenylalanine, the CDR3 covers 13 amino acids. Only the CDR3 region is kept as DNA, spanning 39 bases read in frame from base 1. The count of this clone is one. Its antigen remains unidentified. No base-level quality is on record; no much larger clone is a single base apart.

The library was generated by the immunoSEQ multiplex PCR assay. A mixture of 60 forward primers for TCR Vbeta segments and 13 reverse primers for TCR Jbeta segments was used in the multiplex PCR. The CDR3 region of rearranged TCR beta genes was amplified from genomic DNA by a multiplex PCR assay. On the Illumina HiSeq System, the amplified TCR beta libraries were sequenced as 87-base-pair reads. In the source study's methods: A later analysis tallied 80 million to 95 million unique TCR beta chains across the 660 or so repertoires, and approximately 9.9 million of those chains were shared by two or more donors. A nearest-neighbor algorithm error-corrected the raw reads and collapsed the reads into unique sequences, merging closely related sequences to remove PCR and sequencing errors. Alignment of CDR3 sequences to IMGT reference sequences was used to assign V, D and J gene segments. For a sequence to be retained, a match of at least six nucleotides to both a V gene segment and a J gene segment was required. Rearrangements were classified as productive when the CDR3 lacked stop codons and remained in frame with V and J, and all other rearrangements were classified as non-productive. CDR3 was defined according to IMGT convention as the region running from the second conserved V-encoded cysteine to the conserved J-encoded phenylalanine. The earlier analysis of approximately 590 of the donors excluded any sequence lacking an unambiguous match to a single V gene segment. In an earlier analysis of several hundred of the donors, V segments were called functional above 56.7% productive rearrangements and were called segregating when the between-donor standard deviation exceeded 5%. A statistical classification framework was built to diagnose cytomegalovirus status from the catalog of TCR beta chain sequences. In a later analysis, TCR nucleotide sequences were compared against IMGT/GENE-DB human TR gene sequences so that V and J genes could be assigned. In a later analysis, CDR3 sequences and most-parsimonious VDJ recombination scenarios were assigned using the TCRdist pipeline. In a later analysis, every TCR beta chain was defined by the combination of its CDR3 amino acid sequence and its V-gene family, and reads without a unique V-gene family were dropped. A later analysis removed several hundred highly shared, low-generation-probability nucleotide sequences to deal with suspected cross-contamination and a sequencing artifact. For each public chain, a later analysis derived a clonal expansion index from normalized ranks of inferred template counts within each repertoire. A later analysis computed generation probabilities with a VDJ recombination model fitted to out-of-frame rearrangements, and checked the results against IGoR. In a later analysis, TCR-TCR, TCR-HLA and TCR-CMV co-occurrence was scored with hypergeometric tests, and a repertoire-size bias correction was applied to TCR pairs. In a later analysis, false discovery rates were estimated by permuting HLA or CMV assignments 20 times. In a later analysis, co-occurring TCRs were grouped using DBSCAN, and TCRdist sequence similarity was added for clustering within HLA-allele-positive subsets. Repertoires with fewer than 30,000 or more than 120,000 public chains, plus five repertoires with anomalous nucleotide sharing, were excluded from co-occurrence clustering. The clones in this table, taken by TCRdb from immuneACCESS, are in-frame only. Not every clone is retained; where verified, under half of the shortfall comes from an unresolved V gene, and the cause of the rest is unknown. V and J calls plus clone size are reproduced from that table; the DNA served to infer D and trimming. Present in this sample are approximately 100,000 clones, around three quarters of which were seen just once. The ten biggest clones cover about 8% of the sample.

The V and J genes are TRBV6-5 and TRBJ1-5; the D region possibly corresponds to TRBD1 (5 bases align). Input material: PBMCs. The TCR was taken from a woman aged 50 to 65 in good health and CMV-seropositive. The CDR3 reads as follows: CASSPRGVQPQHF. The DNA sequence is given as TGTGCCAGCAGTCCTAGGGGTGTTCAGCCCCAGCATTTT.